A selection of T cell receptor beta chains follows, all from one sample in a study of identical twins. One entry per CDR3 protein, called by TCRdb with MiXCR from the 5' RACE reads. The sample has nearly 900,000 distinct CDR3 sequences; 9% to 15% are singletons. The sample also formed part of further work on yellow fever vaccine responses in identical twins.

Material for sequencing was PBMCs. All receptors come from a woman aged 18-29 years in good health. The CDR3 runs from the conserved cysteine through the conserved F or W. D genes are given only for firm matches. Expanded clones are given a class, and other clones once, few, many or no size at all.

j_call: TRBJ2-1
v_call: TRBV12-3/TRBV12-4
d_call: TRBD2
clone_size: many
cdr3_aa: CASRETSGSYNEQFF
cdr3_nt: TGTGCCAGCAGAGAAACTAGCGGGTCCTACAATGAGCAGTTCTTC

j_call: TRBJ1-5
v_call: TRBV4-1
d_call: NA
clone_size: few
cdr3_aa: CASSQVAGPSSSNQPQHF
cdr3_nt: TGCGCCAGCAGCCAAGTTGCAGGACCGTCTTCTAGCAATCAGCCCCAGCATTTT

j_call: TRBJ2-7
v_call: TRBV7-6
d_call: NA
clone_size: few
cdr3_aa: CASSPRLDSYEQYF
cdr3_nt: TGTGCCAGCAGCCCCCGACTAGATTCCTACGAGCAGTACTTC

j_call: TRBJ2-3
v_call: TRBV11-2
d_call: NA
clone_size: NA
cdr3_aa: CASSFFPRGSVEATDTQYF
cdr3_nt: TGTGCCAGCAGCTTTTTCCCTCGTGGCTCGGTGGAGGCCACAGATACGCAGTATTTT

j_call: TRBJ2-3
v_call: TRBV6-5
d_call: NA
clone_size: NA
cdr3_aa: CASSSLGEADTQYF
cdr3_nt: TGTGCCAGCAGTTCCTTGGGGGAGGCAGATACGCAGTATTTT

j_call: TRBJ2-7
v_call: TRBV10-2
d_call: NA
clone_size: few
cdr3_aa: CASSESGSYEQYF
cdr3_nt: TGCGCCAGCAGTGAGTCTGGCTCCTACGAGCAGTACTTC

j_call: TRBJ1-6
v_call: TRBV7-2
d_call: NA
clone_size: NA
cdr3_aa: CASRPNGRLDSPLHF
cdr3_nt: TGTGCCAGCAGACCTAACGGCAGGTTGGATTCACCCCTCCACTTT

j_call: TRBJ1-2
v_call: TRBV12-3/TRBV12-4
d_call: NA
clone_size: few
cdr3_aa: CASSQHVANYGYTF
cdr3_nt: TGTGCCAGCAGTCAACACGTAGCTAACTATGGCTACACCTTC

j_call: TRBJ1-6
v_call: TRBV3-1
d_call: NA
clone_size: NA
cdr3_aa: CASSQDQRNSPLHF
cdr3_nt: TGTGCCAGCAGCCAAGATCAACGAAATTCACCCCTCCACTTT

j_call: TRBJ1-3
v_call: TRBV12-3/TRBV12-4
d_call: NA
clone_size: many
cdr3_aa: CASSFGVAGNTIYF
cdr3_nt: TGTGCCAGCAGTTTCGGGGTCGCTGGAAACACCATATATTTT

j_call: TRBJ2-7
v_call: TRBV25-1
d_call: TRBD2
clone_size: few
cdr3_aa: CASSESLTGGPGEQYF
cdr3_nt: TGTGCCAGCAGTGAATCCCTAACGGGAGGGCCGGGCGAGCAGTACTTC

j_call: TRBJ2-2
v_call: TRBV12-3/TRBV12-4
d_call: NA
clone_size: NA
cdr3_aa: CASSRAGQTGELFF
cdr3_nt: TGTGCCAGCAGTCGAGCGGGACAGACCGGGGAGCTGTTTTTT

j_call: TRBJ2-3
v_call: TRBV20-1
d_call: NA
clone_size: NA
cdr3_aa: CSAREGGTQYF
cdr3_nt: TGCAGTGCTAGAGAAGGGGGTACGCAGTATTTT

j_call: TRBJ2-4
v_call: TRBV6-5
d_call: TRBD2
clone_size: NA
cdr3_aa: CASSYREGGNIQYF
cdr3_nt: TGTGCCAGCAGTTATCGGGAGGGAGGGAACATTCAGTACTTC

j_call: TRBJ2-5
v_call: TRBV9
d_call: TRBD1
clone_size: few
cdr3_aa: CASSATTGGETQYF
cdr3_nt: TGTGCCAGCAGCGCGACCACAGGGGGCGAGACCCAGTACTTC

j_call: TRBJ2-7
v_call: TRBV3-1
d_call: NA
clone_size: NA
cdr3_aa: CASSQTLQGYEQYF
cdr3_nt: TGTGCCAGCAGCCAAACGCTACAGGGTTACGAGCAGTACTTC

j_call: TRBJ2-1
v_call: TRBV11-1
d_call: TRBD2
clone_size: few
cdr3_aa: CASKMREGLSNEQFF
cdr3_nt: TGTGCCAGCAAAATGAGGGAGGGCCTCTCTAATGAGCAGTTCTTC

j_call: TRBJ2-3
v_call: TRBV10-2
d_call: TRBD2
clone_size: NA
cdr3_aa: CASSRTSLAGSSDTQYF
cdr3_nt: TGCGCCAGCAGTCGCACCTCCCTAGCGGGATCATCAGATACGCAGTATTTT